The present TCR beta chain was sequenced within a study of cytomegalovirus exposure and HLA in healthy donors. Study-wide context: A later analysis reported the same platform for the 110 or so validation repertoires and the roughly 700 first-cohort repertoires. Study observations and caveats: With high specificity and sensitivity, the classifier reportedly diagnosed cytomegalovirus status.

The table came from immunoSEQ multiplex PCR; TCRdb's copy has only in-frame clones and leaves some out. The sample gives a few hundred thousand clones, roughly 90% of which show up once; less than 0.4% is in the top ten. This CDR3 is built from 15 residues. V lost 0 bases, J lost 8 bases, and 14 bases lay in between. This clone was counted a single time. Its antigen remains unidentified. This sequence originates from a woman aged 18-29 years in good health and CMV-seronegative. The chain recombines TRBV23-1 with TRBJ1-5, with a tentative D call TRBD1 (5 bases). TRBV23-1 is an ORF; its function is uncertain. Sequencing used PBMCs. The CDR3 nucleotides are TGCGCCAGCAGTCAATCGCCCAGGGTGGAGAAGCCCCAGCATTTT. Protein product: CASSQSPRVEKPQHF.